The 8 T cell receptor beta chains below were found in one sample sequenced in a study of molecular identifiers for immune sequencing clone quantification. Each CDR3 protein is one row after TCRdb ran MiXCR on the PCR reads. Of 460,000 or so distinct CDR3 sequences in the sample, around 21% were seen once. Input material: naive CD8+ T cells from blood, with Jurkat cell RNA spiked in. Subset defined: FACS-sorted CD8+CD4-CCR7+CD45RA+ naive T cells. Every receptor here comes from a human donor in good health. Some libraries in this study had Jurkat cell RNA spiked in.

To note about this clonotype: A much larger clone lies a single base off, so this may be a read error. This chain joins TRBV6-5 and TRBJ2-7, with D tentatively TRBD1 or TRBD2 (5 bases each). CDR1 MNHEY and CDR2 SVGAGI come from the germline V gene. Trimming removed 2 bases at V and 4 bases at J, with 21 bases between. CDR3 length: 17 residues. CDR3 loop: CASSYTYSRGSLYEQYF. CDR3 nucleotide sequence: TGTGCCAGCAGTTACACCTATAGTCGGGGCAGCCTTTACGAGCAGTACTTC.

In this sample, this clonotype turned up a few times. The chain joins TRBV7-2 to TRBJ2-6; 9 bases are shared with TRBD2. V lost 1 base, J lost 0 bases, and 7 bases stayed unmatched. The CDR3 spans 19 residues. CDR1 and CDR2 from the germline V gene are SGHTA and FQGNSA. This chain's CDR3 is CASSLGRREGVSGANVLTF. For the CDR3, the DNA is TGTGCCAGCAGCTTAGGGCGGCGGGAGGGCGTCTCTGGGGCCAACGTCCTGACTTTC.

This clonotype was detected many times. The chain has TRBV5-1 and TRBJ1-4; a weak D match, TRBD1 (5 bases). The V gene lost 4 bases and the J gene lost 3 bases, with 19 bases spanning the gap. CDR3 length: 17 amino acids. The germline V gene has CDR1 SGHRS and CDR2 YFSETQ. Written as DNA, the CDR3 is TGCGCCAGCAGCCCGGATAGCGCAGGGCCGGCTAATGAAAAACTGTTTTTT. This codes for CASSPDSAGPANEKLFF. Drawing the rest from reference TRBV5-1 and TRBJ1-4, the complete variable domain is KAGVTQTPRYLIKTRGQQVTLSCSPISGHRSVSWYQQTPGQGLQFLFEYFSETQRNKGNFPGRFSGRQFSNSRSEMNVSTLELGDSALYLCASSPDSAGPANEKLFFGSGTQLSVL.

This chain joins TRBV12-3 or TRBV12-4 and TRBJ2-7; D call uncertain. V dropped 5 bases and J dropped 6 bases, with 11 bases sitting between them. This CDR3 region has 12 residues. Here the CDR3 DNA reads TGTGCCAGCAGTGGGTCTATGGGCGAGCAGTACTTC. As protein: CASSGSMGEQYF.

The V gene is TRBV15, the J gene TRBJ2-5, with 7 bases identical to TRBD2. V was clipped by 4 bases and J by 1 base; unmatched bases: 9. This CDR3 contains 16 residues. Per the germline V gene, CDR1 is LNHNV and CDR2 is YYDKDF (reference sequence). The CDR3 spells CATSKERRGVQETQYF. CDR3 coding DNA: TGTGCCACCAGCAAAGAGAGACGGGGGGTCCAAGAGACCCAGTACTTC.

The chain is built from TRBV27 and TRBJ2-3; TRBD1 agrees at 7 bases. The J segment lost 7 bases and the V segment lost 5 bases, leaving 3 bases of the junction unmatched. This CDR3 contains 12 residues. The germline V gene has CDR1 MNHEY and CDR2 SMNVEV (reference sequence). The CDR3 sequence: CASSGQANTQYF. The CDR3 coding sequence is TGTGCCAGCAGTGGACAGGCAAATACGCAGTATTTT.

This clonotype was counted many times. This chain links TRBV7-2 with TRBJ2-5; perhaps TRBD2 as D (6 bases). V gave up 4 bases and J gave up 4 bases, with 13 bases separating them. CDR3 size: 14 residues. CDR1 is SGHTA, CDR2 FQGNSA, per germline. The CDR3 reads CASSSRGTGETQYF. DNA of the CDR3: TGTGCCAGCAGCTCCCGGGGGACGGGAGAGACCCAGTACTTC.

The sample holds a few counts of this clonotype. The V call is TRBV10-3, the J call TRBJ1-5, with a weak D call TRBD1 (5 bases). Germline V gene data show CDR1 as ENHRY and CDR2 as SYGVKD. Trimming took off 4 bases at V and 4 bases at J, with 14 bases between the two ends. The CDR3 is made up of 15 amino acids. The CDR3 DNA is TGTGCCATCAGTGTTGGGGCAGAACTTAATCAGCCCCAGCATTTT. Protein: CAISVGAELNQPQHF.